These 21 T cell receptor beta chains originate from one sample sequenced in a study of identifying expanded T cells in peripheral blood. TCRdb's copy holds only in-frame clones and misses some; the assay was immunoSEQ multiplex PCR. The data contain about 130,000 clones, approximately 86% of them singletons. The sequenced sample was blood. These receptors originate from a person between 18 and 69 years old in good health.

This clone is a singleton in its sample. The chain has TRBV18 and TRBJ2-2; 7 nucleotides align to TRBD1. This CDR3 contains 16 residues. V dropped 4 bases and J dropped 2; count of bases not matched to a gene: 7. Germline CDR1 KGHSH, CDR2 LQKENI. CDR3 bases: TGTGCCAGCTCACTTGAGACAGGGTACAACACCGGGGAGCTGTTTTTT. It translates to CASSLETGYNTGELFF.

The chain links TRBV6-1 to TRBJ2-7; D remains unclear. The CDR3 sequence is 18 residues long. CDR1 and CDR2 (germline): MNHNS, SASEGT. With 0 bases removed from V and 0 bases from J, the gap between germline ends came to 18 bases. CDR3 in amino acids: CASSEARGRSSSSYEQYF. The CDR3 DNA follows: TGTGCCAGCAGTGAAGCGCGTGGACGGTCCTCGAGCTCCTACGAGCAGTACTTC.

The V and J genes are TRBV27 and TRBJ2-7; D possibly uses TRBD1 or TRBD2 (5 bases each). Looked up from germline, CDR1 is MNHEY and CDR2 is SMNVEV (reference sequence). The germline V and J ends were trimmed by 5 bases and 0 bases, with 14 bases remaining between them. The CDR3 is made up of 15 amino acids. The CDR3 DNA is TGTGCCAGCAGTGCACCGGGGACGACCTCCTACGAGCAGTACTTC. Translation: CASSAPGTTSYEQYF.

This clone appeared a few times. The J gene is TRBJ1-2, the V gene TRBV6-6, with D unresolved. The CDR3 totals 13 residues. V lost 4 bases and J lost 3, with 9 bases in between. Looked up from germline, CDR1 is MNHNY and CDR2 is SVGAGI (reference sequence). The CDR3 coding sequence is TGTGCCAGCAGTTTCCCGAGCCACTATGGCTACACCTTC. It codes for CASSFPSHYGYTF.

This clone was seen only once. This rearrangement joins TRBV7-2 to TRBJ2-5, with D perhaps TRBD1 or TRBD2 (5 bases each). Trimming removed 6 bases from V and 0 bases from J, with 11 bases in between. The CDR3 covers 14 residues. In germline, CDR1 is SGHTA, CDR2 FQGNSA. Written as DNA, the CDR3 is TGTGCCAGCAGTGGGACCACCTACCAAGAGACCCAGTACTTC. Protein product: CASSGTTYQETQYF.

The chain links TRBV11-2 to TRBJ2-2; tentative D call: TRBD2 (6 bases). Germline CDR1 and CDR2: SGHAT and FQNNGV. This CDR3 has 15 amino acids. V lost 4 bases and J 0 bases, leaving 9 bases between the germline ends. The CDR3 sequence is CASSWGTSNTGELFF. DNA for the CDR3: TGTGCCAGCAGCTGGGGGACTTCGAACACCGGGGAGCTGTTTTTT.

This clone was seen only once. The chain recombines TRBV7-9 with TRBJ2-3, with TRBD2 identical over 14 bases. Germline trimming cut 1 base from V and 8 bases from J; bases unmatched to any gene: 5. This CDR3 comprises 16 residues. Germline V lookup: CDR1 SEHNR, CDR2 FQNEAQ (reference sequence). The CDR3 DNA sequence: TGTGCCAGCAGCTTAGGCGGGACTAGCGGGGGAGGTACGCAGTATTTT. This gives the protein CASSLGGTSGGGTQYF.

In this sample, this clone turned up once. The J gene is TRBJ2-1, the V gene TRBV27; 8 positions match TRBD1. Looked up from germline, CDR1 is MNHEY and CDR2 is SMNVEV (reference sequence). The trim removed 7 bases at V and 10 bases at J, leaving 12 bases unmatched. This CDR3 has 14 residues. This CDR3 reads CASKPPGQGEEQFF. The DNA of the CDR3 is TGTGCCAGCAAACCCCCTGGACAGGGTGAGGAGCAGTTCTTC.

The J gene is TRBJ1-2, the V gene TRBV28, with D unclear. The CDR3 extends over 13 amino acids. Germline V gene data show CDR1 as MDHEN and CDR2 as SYDVKM. The germline V and J ends were trimmed by 3 bases and 0 bases, with 5 bases remaining between them. As DNA, the CDR3 is TGTGCCAGCAGTTTTTCCTCTAACTATGGCTACACCTTC. Translation: CASSFSSNYGYTF.

The V call is TRBV5-6, the J call TRBJ2-5; D is possibly TRBD2 (6 bases). This CDR3 is built from 15 residues. Looked up from germline, CDR1 is SGHDT and CDR2 is YYEEEE. The V end was cut by 4 bases, the J end by 9 bases, with 22 bases between. Here the CDR3 reads CASSEGLPGSRAQYF. CDR3 nucleotide sequence: TGTGCCAGCAGCGAGGGACTCCCCGGATCCAGGGCCCAGTACTTC.

This clone has more than one count but fewer than ten. The chain has TRBV9 and TRBJ2-7; unclear D gene. Per germline, CDR1 SGDLS and CDR2 YYNGEE. The CDR3 extends over 10 amino acids. V shed 4 bases and J shed 5 bases, with 4 bases lying between them. The CDR3 region has the DNA TGTGCCAGCAGCCTCCACGAGCAGTACTTC. As protein: CASSLHEQYF.

This rearrangement joins TRBV6-1 to TRBJ2-7; 7 bases are a match to TRBD2. Unmatched junction bases numbered 8, after V lost 0 bases and J lost 0 bases. CDR1 is MNHNS, CDR2 SASEGT, per germline. This CDR3 has 17 residues. The CDR3 region is CASSEAGGEGFSYEQYF. Written as DNA, the CDR3 is TGTGCCAGCAGTGAAGCGGGCGGGGAGGGGTTCTCCTACGAGCAGTACTTC.

The chain is built from TRBV6-4 and TRBJ2-5; D might be TRBD2 (6 bases). V was clipped by 5 bases and J by 3 bases, with 13 bases between them. This CDR3 region has 14 residues. Germline values: CDR1 MRHNA, CDR2 SNTAGT. The DNA of the CDR3 is TGTGCCAGCAGTCATAGACGGACTAAAGAGACCCAGTACTTC. The encoded protein is CASSHRRTKETQYF.

V usage is TRBV29-1 and J usage is TRBJ2-5; the match to TRBD2 covers 10 bases. This CDR3 is built from 14 residues. V lost 3 bases, J lost 4 bases, and 5 bases stayed unmatched. Germline values: CDR1 SQVTM, CDR2 ANQGSEA. The CDR3 loop reads CSVELAGAVETQYF. In DNA, the CDR3 is TGCAGCGTTGAGCTAGCGGGAGCCGTAGAGACCCAGTACTTC. Drawing the rest from reference TRBV29-1 and TRBJ2-5, the complete variable domain is SAVISQKPSRDICQRGTSLTIQCQVDSQVTMMFWYRQQPGQSLTLIATANQGSEATYESGFVIDKFPISRPNLTFSTLTVSNMSPEDSSIYLCSVELAGAVETQYFGPGTRLLVL.

The chain recombines TRBV5-6 with TRBJ2-5; D might be TRBD2 (6 bases). This CDR3 spans 14 amino acids. Trimming removed 4 bases at V and 4 bases at J, with 14 bases between. Per germline, CDR1 SGHDT and CDR2 YYEEEE. DNA for the CDR3: TGTGCCAGCAGCGGGGTGGAGGGGCGAGAGACCCAGTACTTC. Translating it yields CASSGVEGRETQYF.

CDR3 nucleotides: TGCAGCGTAACGCAGGTGAACACTGAAGCTTTCTTT. Its translation: CSVTQVNTEAFF. The V call is TRBV29-1, the J call TRBJ1-1, with D uncertain. CDR3 size: 12 residues. Germline loops: CDR1 SQVTM, CDR2 ANQGSEA. V was clipped by 6 bases and J by 0 bases, with 8 bases between them.

V usage is TRBV7-3 and J usage is TRBJ2-1; maybe TRBD2 (6 bases). Trimming took 5 bases from V and 9 from J, leaving 20 bases between them. Germline CDR1 reads SGHTA; CDR2 reads FQGTGA. The CDR3 contains 15 residues. The CDR3 spells CASSTDYGVRAEQFF. The CDR3 nucleotides read TGTGCCAGCAGCACGGACTACGGGGTTCGTGCTGAGCAGTTCTTC.

This clone has only one observation. CDR3 amino acids: CASSSYRDTEAFF. CDR3 DNA: TGTGCCAGCAGCTCATACCGGGACACTGAAGCTTTCTTT. This chain links TRBV11-1 with TRBJ1-1; D remains ambiguous. The V end was cut by 4 bases, the J end by 3 bases, with 9 bases between. In germline, CDR1 is SGHAT, CDR2 FQDESV (reference sequence). The CDR3 is made up of 13 amino acids.

The chain is built from TRBV7-6 and TRBJ2-2; 8 bases are shared with TRBD1. V gave up 1 base and J gave up 5 bases; unmatched junction bases: 0. Germline V gene data show CDR1 as SGHVS and CDR2 as FNYEAQ. The length of the CDR3 is 14 residues. CDR3 sequence (DNA): TGTGCCAGCAGCTTAGGGACAGGGACCGGGGAGCTGTTTTTT. This encodes CASSLGTGTGELFF.

The chain is built from TRBV7-2 and TRBJ1-2, with D perhaps TRBD1 (5 bases). The CDR3 consists of 14 residues. Trimming pared 4 bases from V and 0 bases from J, leaving 9 bases between. CDR1 and CDR2 from the germline V gene are SGHTA and FQGNSA. Here the CDR3 DNA reads TGTGCCAGCAGCTCGGGACCTGCTAACTATGGCTACACCTTC. It yields the protein CASSSGPANYGYTF.

The chain links TRBV7-9 to TRBJ2-1, with 8 nucleotides matching TRBD1. This CDR3 contains 15 residues. Germline lookup yields CDR1 SEHNR and CDR2 FQNEAQ (reference sequence). Trimming at V came to 5 bases and at J to 7 bases, leaving 10 bases not matched to a gene. Here the CDR3 reads CASSLRRTGRNEQFF. For the CDR3, the DNA is TGTGCCAGCAGCCTTAGGAGGACAGGGAGAAATGAGCAGTTCTTC.